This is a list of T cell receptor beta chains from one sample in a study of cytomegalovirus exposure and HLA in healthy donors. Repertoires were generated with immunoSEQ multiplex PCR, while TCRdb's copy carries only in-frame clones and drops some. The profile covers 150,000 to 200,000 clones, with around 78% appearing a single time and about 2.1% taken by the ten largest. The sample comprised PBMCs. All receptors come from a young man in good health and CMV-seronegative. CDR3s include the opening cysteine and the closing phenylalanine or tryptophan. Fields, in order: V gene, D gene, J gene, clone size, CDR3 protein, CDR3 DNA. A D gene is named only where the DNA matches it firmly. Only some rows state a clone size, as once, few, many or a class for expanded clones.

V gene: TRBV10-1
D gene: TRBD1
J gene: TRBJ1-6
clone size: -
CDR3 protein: CASSEGTGKHSPLHF
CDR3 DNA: TGCGCCAGCAGTGAGGGGACAGGGAAACATTCACCCCTCCACTTT

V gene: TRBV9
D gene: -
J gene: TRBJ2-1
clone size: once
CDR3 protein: CASSVVGENEQFF
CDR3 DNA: TGTGCCAGCAGCGTAGTAGGAGAAAATGAGCAGTTCTTC

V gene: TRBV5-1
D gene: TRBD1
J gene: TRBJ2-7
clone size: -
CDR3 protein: CASSFQGATYEQYF
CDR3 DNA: TGCGCCAGCAGCTTCCAGGGGGCAACCTACGAGCAGTACTTC

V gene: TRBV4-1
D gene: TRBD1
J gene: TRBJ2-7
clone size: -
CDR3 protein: CASSRPGQAYEQYF
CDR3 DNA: TGCGCCAGCAGCCGACCGGGACAGGCATACGAGCAGTACTTC

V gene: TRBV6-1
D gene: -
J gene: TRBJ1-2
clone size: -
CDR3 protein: CASSEWGQGYYGYTF
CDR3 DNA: TGTGCCAGCAGTGAGTGGGGCCAGGGATACTATGGCTACACCTTC

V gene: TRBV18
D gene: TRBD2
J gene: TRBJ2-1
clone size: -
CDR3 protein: CASSLAGTSGVYNEQFF
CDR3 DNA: TGTGCCAGCTCACTAGCCGGGACTAGCGGAGTATACAATGAGCAGTTCTTC

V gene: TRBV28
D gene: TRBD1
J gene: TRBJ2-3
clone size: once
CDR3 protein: CASIPGTGYTDTQYF
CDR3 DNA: TGTGCCAGCATACCAGGGACAGGGTACACAGATACGCAGTATTTT

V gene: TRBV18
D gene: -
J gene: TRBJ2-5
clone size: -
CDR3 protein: CASSPPTAGGLETQYF
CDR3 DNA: TGTGCCAGCTCACCACCAACCGCCGGGGGATTGGAGACCCAGTACTTC

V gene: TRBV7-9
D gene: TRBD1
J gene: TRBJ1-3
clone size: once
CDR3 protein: CASSGTGTGNTIYF
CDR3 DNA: TGTGCCAGCAGCGGGACAGGGACTGGAAACACCATATATTTT

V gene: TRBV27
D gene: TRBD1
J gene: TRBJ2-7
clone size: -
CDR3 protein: CASRSRGLYPYEQYF
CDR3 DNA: TGTGCCAGCAGATCCAGGGGGCTATATCCCTACGAGCAGTACTTC

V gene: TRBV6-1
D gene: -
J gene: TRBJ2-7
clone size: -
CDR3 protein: CASSEGNVGGYSYEQYF
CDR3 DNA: TGTGCCAGCAGTGAAGGGAATGTCGGCGGATACTCCTACGAGCAGTACTTC

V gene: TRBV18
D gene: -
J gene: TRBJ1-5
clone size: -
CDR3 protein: CASSPSQGSNQPQHF
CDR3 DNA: TGTGCCAGCTCACCATCGCAGGGGTCCAATCAGCCCCAGCATTTT

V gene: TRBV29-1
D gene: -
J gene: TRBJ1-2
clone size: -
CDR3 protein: CSVEVPKVGAYYGYTF
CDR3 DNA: TGCAGCGTTGAAGTGCCCAAGGTGGGGGCCTACTATGGCTACACCTTC

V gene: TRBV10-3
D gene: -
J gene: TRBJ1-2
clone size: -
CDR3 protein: CAISDSVLDYGYTF
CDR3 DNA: TGTGCCATCAGTGATTCGGTCCTTGACTATGGCTACACCTTC

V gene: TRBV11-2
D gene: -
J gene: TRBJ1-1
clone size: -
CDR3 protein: CASSSWTDMNTEAFF
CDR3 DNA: TGTGCCAGCAGCTCTTGGACAGATATGAACACTGAAGCTTTCTTT

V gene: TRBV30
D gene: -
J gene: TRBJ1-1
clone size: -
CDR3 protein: CAWSQYMNTEAFF
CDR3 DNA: TGTGCCTGGAGTCAGTACATGAACACTGAAGCTTTCTTT

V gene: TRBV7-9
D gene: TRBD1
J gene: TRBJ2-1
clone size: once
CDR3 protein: CASSRPGTGSSGNEQFF
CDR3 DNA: TGTGCCAGCAGCCGTCCCGGGACAGGGTCAAGCGGGAATGAGCAGTTCTTC

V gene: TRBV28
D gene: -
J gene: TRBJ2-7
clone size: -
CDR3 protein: CASNLQVYYEQYF
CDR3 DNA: TGTGCCAGCAACCTACAGGTTTACTACGAGCAGTACTTC

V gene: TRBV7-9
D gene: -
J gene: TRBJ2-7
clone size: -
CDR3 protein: CASSFRETSYEQYF
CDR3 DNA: TGTGCCAGCAGCTTCCGGGAAACCTCCTACGAGCAGTACTTC

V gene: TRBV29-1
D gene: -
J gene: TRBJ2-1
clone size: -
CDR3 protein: CSVDPAGNEQFF
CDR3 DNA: TGCAGCGTGGACCCAGCGGGCAATGAGCAGTTCTTC

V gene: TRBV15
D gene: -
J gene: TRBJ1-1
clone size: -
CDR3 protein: CATSGLRLDNVLNTEAFF
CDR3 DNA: TGTGCCACCAGCGGACTAAGGTTAGACAATGTTTTGAACACTGAAGCTTTCTTT

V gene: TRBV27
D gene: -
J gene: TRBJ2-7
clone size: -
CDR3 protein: CASSLLVGVTYEQYF
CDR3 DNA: TGTGCCAGCAGTTTATTAGTAGGGGTAACCTACGAGCAGTACTTC

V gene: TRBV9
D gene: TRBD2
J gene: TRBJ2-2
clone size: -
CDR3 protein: CASSVLAGGPTNTGELFF
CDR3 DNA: TGTGCCAGCAGCGTTCTAGCGGGAGGGCCAACAAACACCGGGGAGCTGTTTTTT

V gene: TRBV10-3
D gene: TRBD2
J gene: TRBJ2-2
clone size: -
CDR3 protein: CAISGHGSGSGSYAGELFF
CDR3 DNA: TGTGCCATCAGTGGCCACGGCTCGGGAAGCGGGAGTTACGCCGGGGAGCTGTTTTTT

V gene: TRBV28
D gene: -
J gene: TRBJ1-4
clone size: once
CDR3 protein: CASRGDLVPNEKLFF
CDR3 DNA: TGTGCCAGCAGAGGAGACCTCGTACCTAATGAAAAACTGTTTTTT

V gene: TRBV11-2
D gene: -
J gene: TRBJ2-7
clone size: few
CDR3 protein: CASSWLRDSNEQYF
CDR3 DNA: TGTGCCAGCAGCTGGCTACGAGACAGCAACGAGCAGTACTTC

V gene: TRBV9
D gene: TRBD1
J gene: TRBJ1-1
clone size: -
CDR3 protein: CASSPPGQRYTEAFF
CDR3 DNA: TGTGCCAGCAGCCCCCCGGGACAGCGATACACTGAAGCTTTCTTT

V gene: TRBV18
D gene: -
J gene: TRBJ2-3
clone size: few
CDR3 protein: CASSPGDLPTDTQYF
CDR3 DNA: TGTGCCAGCTCACCAGGAGACCTCCCCACAGATACGCAGTATTTT

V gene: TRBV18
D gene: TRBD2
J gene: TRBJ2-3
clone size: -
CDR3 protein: CASSGTSGRADTQYF
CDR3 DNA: TGTGCCAGCTCAGGGACTAGCGGGAGAGCAGATACGCAGTATTTT

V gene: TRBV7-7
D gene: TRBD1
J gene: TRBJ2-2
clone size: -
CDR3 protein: CASSLAGQGAGELFF
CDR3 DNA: TGTGCCAGCAGCTTAGCGGGACAGGGGGCCGGGGAGCTGTTTTTT

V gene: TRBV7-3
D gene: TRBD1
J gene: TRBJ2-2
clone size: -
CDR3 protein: CASRSGTAPTGELFF
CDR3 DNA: TGTGCCAGCAGGTCCGGGACAGCACCCACCGGGGAGCTGTTTTTT

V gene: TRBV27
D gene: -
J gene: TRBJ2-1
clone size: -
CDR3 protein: CASSPRGSGRGYNEQFF
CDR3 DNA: TGTGCCAGCAGCCCCCGTGGGAGCGGGCGAGGCTACAATGAGCAGTTCTTC

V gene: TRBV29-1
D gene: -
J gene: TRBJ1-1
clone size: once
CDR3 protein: CSVVVLTEAFF
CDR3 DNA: TGCAGCGTTGTTGTACTCACTGAAGCTTTCTTT

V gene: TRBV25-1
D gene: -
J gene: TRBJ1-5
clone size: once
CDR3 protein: CASSGGGRNQPQHF
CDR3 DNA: TGTGCCAGCAGTGGGGGGGGGCGGAATCAGCCCCAGCATTTT

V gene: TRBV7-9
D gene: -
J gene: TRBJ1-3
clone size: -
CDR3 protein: CASSLAMEARSGNTIYF
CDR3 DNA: TGTGCCAGCAGCTTAGCGATGGAGGCCCGATCTGGAAACACCATATATTTT

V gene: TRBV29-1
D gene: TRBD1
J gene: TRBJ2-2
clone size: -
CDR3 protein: CSVVLGQGTNTGELFF
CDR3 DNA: TGCAGCGTTGTCCTAGGACAGGGAACGAACACCGGGGAGCTGTTTTTT

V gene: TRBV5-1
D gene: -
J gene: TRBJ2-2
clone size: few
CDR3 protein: CASSLVVNRITGELFF
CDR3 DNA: TGCGCCAGCAGCTTGGTAGTTAACAGAATCACCGGGGAGCTGTTTTTT

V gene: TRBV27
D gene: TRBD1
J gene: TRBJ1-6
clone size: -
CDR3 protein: CASSSGTVNSPLHF
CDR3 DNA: TGTGCCAGCAGTTCCGGGACAGTTAATTCACCCCTCCACTTT

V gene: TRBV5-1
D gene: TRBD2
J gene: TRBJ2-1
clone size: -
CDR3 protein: CASRREGHEQFF
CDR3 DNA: TGCGCCAGCAGACGGGAGGGCCATGAGCAGTTCTTC